The text below deals with one T cell receptor (beta chain). There is no known antigen for this receptor. No much larger clone exists at a distance of one base, and base qualities are not known. Interpreted using the paper, the time point label stands for: 20 to 30 months on ibrutinib. For TCR beta library preparation, 1.5 to 2 micrograms of genomic DNA were isolated from cryopreserved PBMCs. Longitudinal blood samples from CLL patients on ibrutinib monotherapy underwent high-throughput TCR beta sequencing. Patients were enrolled in a phase 2 open-label single-center ibrutinib monotherapy trial. The record originates from a study of cytotoxic CD8 clonotypes in ibrutinib-treated CLL (dated by TCRdb to 2020 to 2023). In the study overall: The cohort included roughly 15 treatment-naive and approximately eleven relapsed/refractory patients; about 18 were IGHV unmutated. Responses were partial in some 24 patients and complete in 2; after median around 72 months follow-up, about 14 stayed in remission and roughly twelve progressed. Samples at response were collected after a median of about 11 months of treatment, with a range of about 6 to 40 months. An average of around 260,000 productive templates and tens of thousands of productive rearrangements was obtained per sample. Longitudinal samples were obtainable from about 30% of the roughly 90 participants in the trial. Cryopreserved peripheral blood mononuclear cells were collected before treatment, at response, and at either disease progression or sustained remission. Every remission and progressive disease sample was obtained while ibrutinib was still being received by the patients. General findings and caveats noted by the study authors: Public clonotypes were rare and either shrank or stayed stable during treatment, and the rise in clonality at ibrutinib response reflected expansion of private clonotypes. Clonality rose at ibrutinib response, remained stable during sustained remission, and dropped back toward baseline at progression. Sustained-remission and progressing patients did not have matched sampling times, and lymph node repertoires were not examined. Baseline clonality was found to be higher than that of age-matched healthy donors and was strongly correlated with circulating CD8+ T-cell counts.

A MiSeq instrument was used for deep resolution sequencing, which targeted depths ranging from 1 in 1 million up to 1 in 200,000 T cells, with coverage averaging 10x for each clonotype. The immunoSEQ hsTCRB Kit was used to generate TCR beta libraries. Per the authors' processing: Data were analyzed with ImmunoSEQ Data Assistant and ImmunoSEQ Analyzer, with V, D and J genes assigned per IMGT definitions. Clonality, which ranges from 0 to 1, was calculated by subtracting the normalized Shannon entropy of productive rearrangement frequencies from one. Only overrepresented clonotypes making up at least 0.05% of the repertoire of each patient were included in the public clonotype analysis. Thirteen repertoires from age-matched healthy donors, obtained from immuneACCESS, served as clonality controls. Drawn from immuneACCESS, this table holds only the in-frame rearrangements with V and J called that TCRdb kept. Clones are partly lost; checked studies trace under half to an unresolved V gene and leave the rest unexplained. The V and J calls and clone size were taken over from that table, and D and trimming were inferred from the DNA. Across this sample there are 25,000 to 30,000 clones, with almost 85% seen only once. In total, the top ten clones hold 6.5% to 8% of the sample.

Reading the germline V gene gives CDR1 MGHRA and CDR2 YSYEKL. The CDR3 goes from the cysteine to the phenylalanine over 15 residues. The retained sequence is limited to the CDR3, 45 bases, with the frame set at the first base. The V and J ends are trimmed by 1 base and 2 bases, leaving 6 bases between them. This chain joins TRBV4-1 to TRBJ1-6; the D gene is not confidently resolved. This receptor was taken from a human donor with chronic lymphocytic leukemia. The sample consisted of PBMCs, taken after 24 months of ibrutinib treatment. The nucleotide sequence reads as follows: TGCGCCAGCAGCCAAGGGCAGGCCTATAATTCACCCCTCCACTTT. The translation is CASSQGQAYNSPLHF.